The clone carrying this T cell receptor beta chain was seen only once. Its specificity is unknown. This sample stems from a study of OX40 agonist ivuxolimab in advanced cancers. Study overall: Treatment received earlier with anti-PD-1, anti-PD-L1 or anti-CTLA-4 agents was allowed, and under 50% had some.

Between the trimmed V and J ends, which lost 8 bases and 4 bases, there was a span of 10 bases. Germline V gene lookup returns CDR1 SNHLY and CDR2 FYNNEI. The CDR3 sequence is 12 residues long. TCRdb keeps only in-frame clones here, not all; method: immunoSEQ multiplex PCR. The sample has tens of thousands of clones; over 80% are singletons. Study results and caveats: Some of the nonresponding patients also showed low levels of normalized T-cell clonal expansion.

Patients were ruled out by autoimmune disease history or systemic immunosuppression. This receptor was taken from an adult with an advanced solid tumor such as melanoma, head and neck, liver or kidney cancer. The sample consisted of CD4+ or CD8+ T cells sorted from blood, taken in a trial of the OX40 agonist ivuxolimab. The chain joins TRBV2 to TRBJ2-3; D perhaps matches TRBD2 (6 bases). The CDR3 protein is CASARLADTQYF. As DNA, the CDR3 is TGTGCCAGCGCAAGACTAGCAGATACGCAGTATTTT.